This T cell receptor (beta chain) is from a study of neoadjuvant anti-PD-1 for oral cavity cancer (dated by TCRdb to about 2021). Context from the whole study: Before undergoing curative-intent surgical resection, most patients got three to four biweekly nivolumab doses at 3 mg/kg. A fourth nivolumab dose was given around day 43 to patients without progression, and definitive surgical resection was performed in those patients on days 50-56. An approximately 33% response rate was observed in the parent correlative cohort, in which over 9 patients were included. Under RECIST 1.1, patients with complete response, partial response or stable disease were classed as responders, and patients with progression were classed as non-responders. The investigation overall reported the following: After neoadjuvant nivolumab, non-responders showed significantly higher T cell clonality (Gini index) in PBMCs than responders did. TCR analyses included only three patients per response group, and the authors called for larger cohorts for validation. Higher pretreatment blood Treg/Th17 ratios correlated with both higher pretreatment blood TCRbeta clonality and lower post-treatment tumor TCRbeta clonality.

PBMC libraries used mostly roughly 480 ng of input genomic DNA for deep sequencing, with six replicates per sample. Following the manufacturer's instructions, the team built TCRbeta libraries using the immunoSEQ hsTCRbeta kit. Sequencing of the completed libraries took place using an Illumina NovaSeq 6000 S4 flow cell after they had been pooled to 2.5 to 3.5 nM. The source study handled its data this way. The immunoSEQ Analyzer was used for raw data preprocessing and quality control. The analysis was restricted to productive rearrangements, with each unique CDR3 amino acid sequence defining a clonotype. Using the R package tcR, the researchers computed the Gini-Simpson index as their estimate of repertoire clonality. Student's t test was used to compare Gini indices, while Pearson correlation assessed associations with tumor size change. TCRdb's version of the immuneACCESS table is confined to in-frame rearrangements and falls short of the full clone set. An unresolved V gene accounts for under half of the shortfall where checked; the remainder is of unknown origin. D and trimming were read from the DNA, whereas the V and J calls and clone size are those reported in that table. This sample gives more than 13,000 clones in total; just under 75% of them show up just once. Over 2% of the sample is taken by the ten largest.

This clone was observed a handful of times. What antigen it recognizes has not been identified. No much larger clone is present one base from it, and per-base qualities are unavailable. This sample's time point label indicates: after neoadjuvant nivolumab, at surgical resection. Patients had been newly diagnosed with stage II-IVA oral cavity squamous cell carcinoma, and no prior systemic or radiation treatment had been given to the patients. The cohort was composed of patients with HPV-negative, locally advanced oral cavity squamous cell carcinoma. No culture maintenance or expansion was done, as the peripheral blood mononuclear cells went straight to analysis. The samples were drawn from a longitudinal correlative study tied to a single-arm phase II trial testing neoadjuvant nivolumab in oral cavity squamous cell carcinoma. Subject-matched pre- and post-treatment PBMCs and tumors from three responders and three non-responders underwent genomic DNA-based TCRbeta sequencing. Peripheral blood mononuclear cells were collected before nivolumab treatment and again after treatment, at the time of surgery. Genomic DNA was isolated from PBMCs using the Maxwell RSC DNA from Cells kit.

The sequenced sample was PBMCs, obtained after nivolumab (anti-PD-1) treatment. The receptor was derived from a person between 40 and 79 years old with oral cavity squamous cell carcinoma.

For the CDR3, the sequence is CSVESQVTMAFF. The DNA sequence reads TGCAGCGTTGAATCCCAGGTCACGATGGCTTTCTTT. This sequence uses TRBV29-1 and TRBJ1-1; a confident D gene designation cannot be given. The germline V gene specifies SQVTM as CDR1 and ANQGSEA as CDR2. Inclusive of the bounding cysteine and phenylalanine, the CDR3 is 12 residues long. The retained sequence is limited to the CDR3, 36 bases, with the frame set at the first base. At the junction V is shortened by 2 bases and J by 11 bases, with 15 bases in between.